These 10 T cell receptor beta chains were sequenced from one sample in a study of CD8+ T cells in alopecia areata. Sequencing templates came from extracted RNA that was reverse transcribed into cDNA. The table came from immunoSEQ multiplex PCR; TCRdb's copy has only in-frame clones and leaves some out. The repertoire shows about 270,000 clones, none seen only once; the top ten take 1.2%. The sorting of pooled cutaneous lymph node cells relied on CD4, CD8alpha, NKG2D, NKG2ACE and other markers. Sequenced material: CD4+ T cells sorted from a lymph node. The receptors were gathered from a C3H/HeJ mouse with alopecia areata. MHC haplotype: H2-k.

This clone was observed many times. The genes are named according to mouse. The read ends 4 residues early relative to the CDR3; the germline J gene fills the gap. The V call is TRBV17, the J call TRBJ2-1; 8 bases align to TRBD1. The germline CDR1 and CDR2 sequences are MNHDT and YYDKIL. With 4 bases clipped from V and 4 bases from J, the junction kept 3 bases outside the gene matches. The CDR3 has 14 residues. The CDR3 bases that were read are TGTGCTAGCAGTACGAGACAGGGGTATGCT. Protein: CASSTRQGYA. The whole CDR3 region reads CASSTRQGYAEQFF. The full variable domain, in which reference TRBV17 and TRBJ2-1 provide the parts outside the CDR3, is DTTVKQNPRYKLARVGKPVNLICSQTMNHDTMYWYQKKPNQAPKLLLFYYDKILNREADTFEKFQSSRPNNSFCSLYIGSAGLEYSAMYLCASSTRQGYAEQFFGPGTRLTVL.

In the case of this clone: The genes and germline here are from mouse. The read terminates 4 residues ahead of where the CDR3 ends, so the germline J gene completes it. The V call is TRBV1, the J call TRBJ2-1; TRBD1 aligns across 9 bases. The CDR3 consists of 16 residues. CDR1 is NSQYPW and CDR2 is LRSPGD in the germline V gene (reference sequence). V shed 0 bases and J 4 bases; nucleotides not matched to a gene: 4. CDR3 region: CTCSADQGTGYAEQFF. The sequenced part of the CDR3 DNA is TGCACCTGCAGTGCAGATCAAGGGACAGGGTATGCT.

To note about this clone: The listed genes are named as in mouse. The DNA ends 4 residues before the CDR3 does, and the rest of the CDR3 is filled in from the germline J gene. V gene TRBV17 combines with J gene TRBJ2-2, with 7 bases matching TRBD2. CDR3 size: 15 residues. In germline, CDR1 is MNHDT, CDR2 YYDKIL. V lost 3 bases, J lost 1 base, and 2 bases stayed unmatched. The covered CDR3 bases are TGTGCTAGCAGTAGTCTGGGGGAAAACACCGGG. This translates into CASSSLGENTG. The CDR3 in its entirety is CASSSLGENTGQLYF.

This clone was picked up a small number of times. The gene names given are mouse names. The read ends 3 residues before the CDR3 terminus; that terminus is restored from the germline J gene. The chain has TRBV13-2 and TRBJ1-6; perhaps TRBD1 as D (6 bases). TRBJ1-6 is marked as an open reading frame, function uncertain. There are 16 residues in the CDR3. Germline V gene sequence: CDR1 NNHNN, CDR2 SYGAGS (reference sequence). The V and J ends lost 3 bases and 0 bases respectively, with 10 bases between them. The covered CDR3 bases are TGTGCCAGCGGTGGGGACAAGAATTCCTATAATTCGCCC. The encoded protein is CASGGDKNSYNSP. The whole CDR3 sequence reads CASGGDKNSYNSPLYF.

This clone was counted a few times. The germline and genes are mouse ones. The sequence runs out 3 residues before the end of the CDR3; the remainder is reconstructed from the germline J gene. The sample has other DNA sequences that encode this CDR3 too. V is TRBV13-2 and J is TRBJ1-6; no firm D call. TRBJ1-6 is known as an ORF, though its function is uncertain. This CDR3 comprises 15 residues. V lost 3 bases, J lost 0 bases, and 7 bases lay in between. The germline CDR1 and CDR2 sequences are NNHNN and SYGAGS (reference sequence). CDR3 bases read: TGTGCCAGCGGTGTGGAGGGTTCCTATAATTCGCCC. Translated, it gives CASGVEGSYNSP. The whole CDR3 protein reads CASGVEGSYNSPLYF.

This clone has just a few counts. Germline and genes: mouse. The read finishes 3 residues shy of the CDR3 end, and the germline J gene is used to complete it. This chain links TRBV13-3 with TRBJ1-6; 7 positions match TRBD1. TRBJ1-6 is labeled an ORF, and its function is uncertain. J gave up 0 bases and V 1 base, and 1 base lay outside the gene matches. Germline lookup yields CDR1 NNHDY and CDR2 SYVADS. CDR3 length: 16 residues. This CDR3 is CASSDTGVSYNSPLYF. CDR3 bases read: TGTGCCAGCAGTGATACAGGGGTTTCCTATAATTCGCCC.

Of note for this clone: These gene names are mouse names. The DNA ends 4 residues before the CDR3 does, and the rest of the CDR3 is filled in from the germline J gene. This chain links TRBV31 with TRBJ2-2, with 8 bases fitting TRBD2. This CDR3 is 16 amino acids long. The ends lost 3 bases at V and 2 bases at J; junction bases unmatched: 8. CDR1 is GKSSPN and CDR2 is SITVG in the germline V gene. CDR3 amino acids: CAWRPRGGANTGQLYF. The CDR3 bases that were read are TGTGCCTGGAGGCCTCGGGGGGGCGCCAACACCGGG.

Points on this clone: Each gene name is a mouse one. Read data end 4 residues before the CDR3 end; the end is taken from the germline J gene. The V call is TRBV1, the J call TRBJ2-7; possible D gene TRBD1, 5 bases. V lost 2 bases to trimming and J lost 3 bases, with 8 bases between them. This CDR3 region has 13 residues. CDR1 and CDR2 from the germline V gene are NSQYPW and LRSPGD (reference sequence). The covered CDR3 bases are TGCACCTGCAGTGCACAGGGCGACTAT. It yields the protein CTCSAQGDY. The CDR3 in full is CTCSAQGDYEQYF.

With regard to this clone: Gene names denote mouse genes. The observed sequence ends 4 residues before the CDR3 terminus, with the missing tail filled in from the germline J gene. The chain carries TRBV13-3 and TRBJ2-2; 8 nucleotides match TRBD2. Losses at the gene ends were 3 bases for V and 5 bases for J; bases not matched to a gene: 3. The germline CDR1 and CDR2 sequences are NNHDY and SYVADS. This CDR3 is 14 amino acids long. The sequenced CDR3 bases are TGTGCCAGCAGTGTGGGACTGGAAACCGGG. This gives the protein CASSVGLETG. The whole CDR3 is CASSVGLETGQLYF.

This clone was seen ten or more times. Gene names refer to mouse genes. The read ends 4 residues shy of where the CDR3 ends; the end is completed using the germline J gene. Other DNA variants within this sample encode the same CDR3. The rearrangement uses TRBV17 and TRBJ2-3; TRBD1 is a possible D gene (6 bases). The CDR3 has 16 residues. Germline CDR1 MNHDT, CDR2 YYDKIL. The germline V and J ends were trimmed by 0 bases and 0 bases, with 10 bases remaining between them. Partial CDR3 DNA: TGTGCTAGCAGTAGAGATCTCGGGACAAGTGCAGAA. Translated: CASSRDLGTSAE. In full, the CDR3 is CASSRDLGTSAETLYF. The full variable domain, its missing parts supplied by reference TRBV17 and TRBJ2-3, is DTTVKQNPRYKLARVGKPVNLICSQTMNHDTMYWYQKKPNQAPKLLLFYYDKILNREADTFEKFQSSRPNNSFCSLYIGSAGLEYSAMYLCASSRDLGTSAETLYFGSGTRLTVL.